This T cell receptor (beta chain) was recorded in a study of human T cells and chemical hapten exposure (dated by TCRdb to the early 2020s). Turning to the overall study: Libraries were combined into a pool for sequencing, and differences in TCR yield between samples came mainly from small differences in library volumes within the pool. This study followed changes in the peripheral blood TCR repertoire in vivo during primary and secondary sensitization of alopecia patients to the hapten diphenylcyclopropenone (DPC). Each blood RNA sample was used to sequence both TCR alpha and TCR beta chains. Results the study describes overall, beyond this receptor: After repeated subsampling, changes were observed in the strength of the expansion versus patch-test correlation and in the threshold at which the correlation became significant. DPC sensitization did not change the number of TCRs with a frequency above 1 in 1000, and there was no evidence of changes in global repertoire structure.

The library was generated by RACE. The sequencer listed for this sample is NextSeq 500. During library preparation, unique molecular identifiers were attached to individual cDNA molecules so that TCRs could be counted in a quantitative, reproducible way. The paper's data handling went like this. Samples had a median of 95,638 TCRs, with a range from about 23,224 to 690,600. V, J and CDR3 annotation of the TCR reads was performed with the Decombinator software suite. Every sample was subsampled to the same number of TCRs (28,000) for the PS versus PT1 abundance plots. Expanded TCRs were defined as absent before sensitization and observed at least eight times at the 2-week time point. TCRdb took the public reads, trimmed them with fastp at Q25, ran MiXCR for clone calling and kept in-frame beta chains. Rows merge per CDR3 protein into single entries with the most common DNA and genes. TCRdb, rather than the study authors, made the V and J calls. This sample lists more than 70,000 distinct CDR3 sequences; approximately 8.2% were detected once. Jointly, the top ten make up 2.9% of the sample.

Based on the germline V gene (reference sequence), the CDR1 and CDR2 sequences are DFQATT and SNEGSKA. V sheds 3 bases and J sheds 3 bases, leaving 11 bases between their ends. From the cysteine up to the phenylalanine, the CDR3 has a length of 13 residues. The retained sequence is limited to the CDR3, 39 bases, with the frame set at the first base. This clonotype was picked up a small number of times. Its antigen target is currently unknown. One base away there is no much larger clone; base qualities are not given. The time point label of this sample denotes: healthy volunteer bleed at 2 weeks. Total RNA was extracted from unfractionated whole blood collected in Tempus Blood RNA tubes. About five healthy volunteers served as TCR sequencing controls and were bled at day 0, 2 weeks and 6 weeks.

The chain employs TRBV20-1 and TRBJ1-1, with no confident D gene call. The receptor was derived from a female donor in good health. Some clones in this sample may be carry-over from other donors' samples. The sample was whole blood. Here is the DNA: TGCAGTGCTAGTATACCGGGGTACACTGAAGCTTTCTTT. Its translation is CSASIPGYTEAFF.